This T cell receptor (beta chain) was found in a study of identical twins listed by TCRdb under 2016. Context from the whole study: To test whether fetal clonotypes persist, the study used deep sequencing on TCR alpha and beta repertoires from monozygotic twins, unrelated adults of various ages, and cord blood. To rule out contamination, the twin experiments were replicated at different times with different library preparation protocols. Summary of the overall study and its limitations: Out-of-frame TCR alpha sharing in monozygotic twins was systematically underestimated by recombination models, whereas sharing between unrelated individuals was in agreement with the recombination models. Compared with coincidental sharing between unrelated individuals, out-of-frame TCR alpha sequences shared between twins had an excess of sequences with low generation probability. Because the same donors could not be followed over many years, the conclusions depended on cross-sectional statistical analysis. A weaker excess of twin sharing was found in beta out-of-frame sequences because the signal-to-noise ratio was lowered by fewer shared sequences. Zero-insertion analyses could be partly confounded by invariant T cells such as MAIT and iNKT, although diverse VJ usage argued against such confounding for most clonotypes. Abundant cord blood beta clonotypes carried fewer insertions; young adult naive repertoires showed a weaker similar trend, while memory repertoires showed none.

The library was generated by 5' RACE. This sample was sequenced with an Illumina HiSeq 2000. Template switching introduced a universal primer binding site; the final cDNA contained a unique molecular identifier, enabling accurate counting of TCR cDNA molecules. Specific primers in the conserved constant-segment region were used to synthesize first-strand cDNA for TCR alpha and beta chains. Each cDNA library was double barcoded, with a SMART-Mk sample barcode plus Illumina barcodes, to control for contamination. Two successive PCR steps introduced TruSeq adapter sequences along with Illumina sample barcodes. The TCR alpha and beta cDNA libraries were sequenced on the Illumina HiSeq platform using custom primers. The study's own analysis went as follows. MiGEC was used to process raw reads and extract unique molecular identifiers, and MiXCR was used to find CDR3 positions. For each individual, recombination models were inferred using an EM algorithm with the repgenHMM and IGoR tools. Shared clonotype analysis was performed with the tcR package in R, normalizing sharing by the product of cloneset sizes. To study raw recombination free of thymic and clonal selection effects, out-of-frame nonproductive sequences were analyzed. Clones were called with MiXCR by TCRdb after fastp trimmed the public reads at Q25, and only in-frame beta chains were retained. Identical CDR3 protein sequences are pooled into one entry, listed with their most common genes and DNA. In this record, the V and J calls reflect TCRdb's handling and not the investigators' own analysis. Recorded for this sample are some 210,000 distinct CDR3 sequences; around a sixth of them occurred a single time. The ten largest make up around two fifths of the sample.

This clonotype was observed a handful of times. This clone's antigen is unknown. Per-nucleotide qualities are absent, and no much larger clonotype sits a single base away. Only healthy Caucasian donors were included. Three pairs of female monozygotic twins, all aged roughly 18 to 29 years, were included in the twin cohort. Positive isolation kits from Invitrogen were used to isolate CD4+ and CD8+ T cell populations. CDR1 LNHNV and CDR2 YYDKDF are derived from the germline V gene (reference sequence). From the cysteine through the phenylalanine, the CDR3 covers 16 amino acids. The entry retains the CDR3 DNA only, 48 bases that are in frame from base 1. Relative to germline, V is 4 bases shorter and J is 0 bases shorter, with 14 bases between their ends. A further study also used this sample, focusing on T cells expressing NK-cell markers. The second paper states: TCR beta-chain repertoires were profiled in sorted CD3+CD56+NKG2C+, CD3+CD56+NKG2C- and CD3+CD56-NKG2C+ T-cell subsets from fewer than 10 donors. Of the eight sequenced donors, seven were found to be HCMV-seropositive and one was found to be HCMV-seronegative. To restrict sorting to alphabetaTCR-expressing T cells, an anti-gammadeltaTCR antibody was added in several experiments. In six donors, the dominant CD3+CD56+NKG2C+ clonotypes were among the top 10 CD8+ clonotypes and accounted for about 1.0-7.0% of CD8+ T cells. Those dominant clonotypes were again the most abundant among CD3+CD56-NKG2C+ cells in a few donors, at about 25-60.1%. Whether the expanded NKG2C-expressing T cell clones were specific for HCMV antigens remained unclear. The study sequenced eight donors, all healthy volunteers chosen at random: three men and five women. HCMV serostatus was determined by detecting HCMV-specific IgG in serum with a commercial ELISA kit. Reads were demultiplexed and grouped by UMI with MIGEC, and clonotypes were assembled and quantified with MiTCR. Only TCR cDNA sequences supported by at least two reads were kept to exclude erroneous sequences. The tcR package was used for downstream repertoire analysis, and clonotypes were matched between fractions using CDR3 nucleotide sequence together with V segment. Antigen specificity was annotated against VDJdb with VDJmatch, allowing one amino acid substitution in CDR3.

Sequenced input: CD8+ T cells sorted from blood. The receptor comes from a young woman in good health. The chain is made from TRBV15 and TRBJ2-3; no D gene call is confident. The DNA is TGTGCCACCAGCAAACGGCTAGTGACTAGCACAGATACGCAGTATTTT. Translated, it gives CATSKRLVTSTDTQYF. With the rest looked up from the reference TRBV15 and TRBJ2-3 genes rather than sequenced, the full variable domain is DAMVIQNPRYQVTQFGKPVTLSCSQTLNHNVMYWYQQKSSQAPKLLFHYYDKDFNNEADTPDNFQSRRPNTSFCFLDIRSPGLGDTAMYLCATSKRLVTSTDTQYFGPGTRLTVL.